This TCR beta chain stems from a study of OX40 agonist ivuxolimab in advanced cancers. Looking at the study overall: Treatment of patients was with ivuxolimab, an agonistic anti-OX40 (CD134) antibody. The study enrolled dose-escalation patients with hepatocellular carcinoma, melanoma, renal cell or head and neck cancer.

The CDR3 contains 14 residues. Germline V gives CDR1 MGHRA, CDR2 YSYEKL. Trimming pared 4 bases from V and 5 bases from J, leaving 11 bases between. Autoimmune disease history or systemic immunosuppression led to patients being barred. Broader study findings: Mean expanded clone counts were higher in CD8+ than CD4+ T cells.

TCRdb's table, derived via immunoSEQ multiplex PCR, lists solely in-frame clones and lacks some. The sample yields roughly 79,000 clones, about 89% seen once. A word on this clone: Its antigen is undetermined.

This specimen consisted of CD4+ or CD8+ T cells sorted from blood, obtained in a trial of the OX40 agonist ivuxolimab. The gene calls are TRBV4-1 and TRBJ1-4; D gene unclear. The TCR comes from an adult with an advanced solid tumor such as melanoma, head and neck, liver or kidney cancer. CDR3 sequence reads: CASSPLHGNEKLFF. The CDR3, as DNA: TGCGCCAGCAGCCCCCTCCACGGGAATGAAAAACTGTTTTTT.